This entry describes one TCR beta chain. What it binds is not known. These data originate in a study of Ad26.COV2.S vaccination and SARS-CoV-2 variants. Overall study results and limits: Measures of TCR breadth and depth may have fallen short of total T cell responses.

Sequencing was performed with immunoSEQ multiplex PCR; in TCRdb, only in-frame clones are kept and a portion is missing. Of 430,000 or so clones in the sample, roughly 90% are singletons; the top ten hold 12%. Sample treatment: some 20 received Ad26.COV2.S at low or high dose, single or two shots; about 5 received placebo; per-sample allocation not given. After the first vaccine or placebo injection, samples were drawn on day 63. This CDR3 comprises 13 residues. Germline V lookup: CDR1 SQVTM, CDR2 ANQGSEA. The V gene end was trimmed by 7 bases and the J gene end by 4 bases; junction bases not matched to a gene: 9.

Here the sequenced sample was peripheral blood, taken in a trial of Ad26.COV2.S vaccine versus placebo. The sequence was collected from a person between 18 and 60 years old who received the Ad26.COV2.S COVID-19 vaccine or a placebo. The chain uses TRBV29-1 and TRBJ2-7, with 8 bases matching TRBD2. The CDR3 sequence: CSARSGRNYEQYF. The DNA of the CDR3 is TGCAGCGCCCGGAGCGGGAGAAATTACGAGCAGTACTTC.